The clone carrying this TCR beta chain turned up a few times. CDR3 length: 13 residues. Trimming shortened V by 4 bases and J by 1 base, and 8 bases separated the two germline ends. Germline loops: CDR1 SGDLS, CDR2 YYNGEE. The record originates from a study of brain metastases from non-small cell lung cancer. Sequenced by immunoSEQ multiplex PCR; TCRdb stores in-frame clones only, minus some. The table includes under 2,000 clones, approximately 86% detected once. Sequenced: primary lung tumor tissue. The receptor was isolated from a donor at least 40 years old with non-small cell lung cancer. The chain carries TRBV9 and TRBJ1-1; D ambiguous. CDR3 in DNA: TGTGCCAGCAGCTTAAGACCGAACACTGAAGCTTTCTTT. Protein sequence: CASSLRPNTEAFF. The full variable domain, in which reference TRBV9 and TRBJ1-1 provide the parts outside the CDR3, is DSGVTQTPKHLITATGQRVTLRCSPRSGDLSVYWYQQSLDQGLQFLIQYYNGEERAKGNILERFSAQQFPDLHSELNLSSLELGDSALYFCASSLRPNTEAFFGQGTRLTVV.